This is a list of T cell receptor beta chains from one sample in a study of blood T cells in healthy people across ages. TCRdb reprocessed the 5' RACE reads with MiXCR, giving one entry per CDR3 protein. This table has around 780,000 distinct CDR3 sequences, approximately 24% appearing once. The data also belong to a second study, concerning T cells of mothers and their children.

The sample comprised blood. These receptors all come from a boy aged 10-17 years in good health. CDR3s leave out the opening cysteine and the closing phenylalanine or tryptophan. The order of the fields is clone size, V gene, CDR3 protein. Clone size is not always given. Where it is, it says once, few, many or a class for expanded clones.

>-|TRBV7-3
ASSLNPGVMETQY
>-|TRBV7-3
ASSSPGLAAGELF
>few|TRBV9
ASSGGVSGNEQF
>once|TRBV15
ATGLAENNEQF
>few|TRBV20-1
SAARMGRENTGELF
>-|TRBV29-1
SVEDRSGYVSSTDTQY
>few|TRBV5-1
ASSFSPGRANTEAF
>few|TRBV5-1
ASSLDGSPLH
>few|TRBV6-2/TRBV6-3
ASSSSRPAPRTQY
>-|TRBV24-1
ATSGNHETQY
>-|TRBV12-5
ASGLVLEAINEQF
>many|TRBV5-5
ASSRGRHRFDEQY
>-|TRBV12-3/TRBV12-4
ASSDVVSVYSYEQY
>-|TRBV29-1
SARTASYNEQF
>-|TRBV6-5
ASSYSETDYEQY
>-|TRBV7-2
ASSPRGEQPQH
>few|TRBV6-5
ASSYSFGATNEKLF
>-|TRBV12-3/TRBV12-4
ASSLRANTIY
>-|TRBV7-8
ASSFARFRAWNTEAF
>-|TRBV29-1
SVEAGETSYEQY
>few|TRBV4-1
ASSLLLGPNYEQY
>few|TRBV4-2
ASSQLDDGGKLF
>-|TRBV27
ADWGPSGANVLT
>-|TRBV30
AWREQGSSYGYT
>once|TRBV6-6
ASSPNRDRGTEKLF
>-|TRBV28
ASSQGQSPETQY
>-|TRBV20-1
SAREGQETQY
>-|TRBV28
ASSWLQGTYEQY
>few|TRBV7-9
ASSPSNGGTYNEQF
>-|TRBV2
ASGTFVGETQY
>-|TRBV27
AGRRTGVTVTNEKLF
>few|TRBV10-3
AISGTHTSRETQY
>-|TRBV10-3
AITASGGADTQY
>-|TRBV6-6
ASSYSIPEYNEQF
>few|TRBV11-1
ASSYRQGDSETQY
>few|TRBV6-1
ASSEIWGAQETQY
>-|TRBV20-1
SARELAVYNEQF
>-|TRBV7-3
ASSLTPAGSGANVLT
>few|TRBV27
ASSPRTGEVAF
>few|TRBV5-5
ASSRDSPYEQY
>few|TRBV7-6
ASSSSTALAEKLF
>-|TRBV12-3/TRBV12-4
ASTKDRSYEKLF
>-|TRBV12-3/TRBV12-4
ASSPGGLGSTEAF
>-|TRBV4-1
ASSQDFGPANEKLF
>-|TRBV7-9
ASSKAHQETQY
>-|TRBV7-3
ASSLRAGTGVYEQY
>-|TRBV6-5
ASSYLSSNYGYT
>-|TRBV12-3/TRBV12-4
ASSLVRIGSFEQY
>few|TRBV13
ASTSPYTEAF
>few|TRBV10-3
AIRKGQNQETQY
>-|TRBV7-3
ARAGTVDLTNEKLF
>-|TRBV24-1
ATSDLGDTDNEQF
>-|TRBV2
ASSVRGGVPPETQY